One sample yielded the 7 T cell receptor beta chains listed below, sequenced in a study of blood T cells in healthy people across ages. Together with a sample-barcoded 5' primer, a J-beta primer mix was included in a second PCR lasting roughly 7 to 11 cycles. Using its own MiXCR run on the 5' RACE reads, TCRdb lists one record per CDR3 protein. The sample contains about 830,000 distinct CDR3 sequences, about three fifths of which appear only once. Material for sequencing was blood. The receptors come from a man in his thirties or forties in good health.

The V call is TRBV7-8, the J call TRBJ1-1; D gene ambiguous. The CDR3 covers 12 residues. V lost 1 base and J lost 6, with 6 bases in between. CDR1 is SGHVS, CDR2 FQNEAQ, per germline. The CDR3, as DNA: TGTGCCAGCAGCTTAGACATCGCTGAAGCTTTCTTT. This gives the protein CASSLDIAEAFF.

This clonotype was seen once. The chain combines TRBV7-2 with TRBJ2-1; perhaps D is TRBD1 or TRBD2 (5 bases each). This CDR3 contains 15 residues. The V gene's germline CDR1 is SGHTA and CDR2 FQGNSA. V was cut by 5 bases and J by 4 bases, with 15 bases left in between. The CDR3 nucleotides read TGTGCCAGCAGCCAAGTGGGGGACCAGTACAATGAGCAGTTCTTC. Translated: CASSQVGDQYNEQFF.

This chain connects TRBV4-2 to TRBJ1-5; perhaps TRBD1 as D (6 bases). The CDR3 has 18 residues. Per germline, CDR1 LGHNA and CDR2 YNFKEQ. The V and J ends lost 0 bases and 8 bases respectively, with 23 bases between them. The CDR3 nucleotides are TGTGCCAGCAGCCAAGAGTTAGTCCCCGCGGGGGCTATAAAGCCCCAGCATTTT. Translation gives CASSQELVPAGAIKPQHF.

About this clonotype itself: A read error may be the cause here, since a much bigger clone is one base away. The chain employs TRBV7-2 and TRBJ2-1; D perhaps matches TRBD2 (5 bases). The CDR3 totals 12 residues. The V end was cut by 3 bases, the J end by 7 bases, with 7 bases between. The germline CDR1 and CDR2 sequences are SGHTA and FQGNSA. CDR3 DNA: TGTGCCAGCAGCTTCCGGGAAAATGAGCAGTTCTTC. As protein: CASSFRENEQFF. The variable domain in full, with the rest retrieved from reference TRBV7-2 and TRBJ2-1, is GAGVSQSPSNKVTEKGKDVELRCDPISGHTALYWYRQSLGQGLEFLIYFQGNSAPDKSGLPSDRFSAERTGGSVSTLTIQRTQQEDSAVYLCASSFRENEQFFGPGTRLTVL.

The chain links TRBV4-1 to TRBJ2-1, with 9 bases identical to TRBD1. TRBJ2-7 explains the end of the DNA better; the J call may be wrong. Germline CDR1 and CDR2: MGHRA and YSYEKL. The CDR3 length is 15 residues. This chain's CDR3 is CASSQRTGDGGEQYF. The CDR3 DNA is TGCGCCAGCAGCCAAAGGACAGGGGACGGAGGCGAGCAGTACTTC.

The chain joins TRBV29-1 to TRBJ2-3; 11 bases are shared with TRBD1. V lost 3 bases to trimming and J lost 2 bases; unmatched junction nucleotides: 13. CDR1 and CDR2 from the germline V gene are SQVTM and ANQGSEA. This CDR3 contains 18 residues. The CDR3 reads CSVDGTGGSTTITDTQYF. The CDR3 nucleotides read TGCAGCGTTGATGGGACAGGGGGATCAACTACAATCACAGATACGCAGTATTTT.

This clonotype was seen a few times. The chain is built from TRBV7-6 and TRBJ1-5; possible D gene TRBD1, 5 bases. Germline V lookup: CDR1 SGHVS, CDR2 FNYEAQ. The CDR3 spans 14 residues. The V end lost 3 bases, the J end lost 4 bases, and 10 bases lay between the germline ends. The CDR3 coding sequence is TGTGCCAGCAGCTTGGGGGGAACTAATCAGCCCCAGCATTTT. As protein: CASSLGGTNQPQHF. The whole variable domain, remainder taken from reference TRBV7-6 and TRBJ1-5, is GAGVSQSPRYKVTKRGQDVALRCDPISGHVSLYWYRQALGQGPEFLTYFNYEAQQDKSGLPNDRFSAERPEGSISTLTIQRTEQRDSAMYRCASSLGGTNQPQHFGDGTRLSIL.